This TCR beta chain was identified during a study of blood T cell repertoires in COVID-19 (dated by TCRdb to about 2020). With regard to the full study: Samples from collaborators originated in the United States, Italy and Spain and spanned both the acute and convalescent phases of COVID-19. Where HLA class I and class II types were available, the types were taken from metadata supplied by the sample provider, not from assay-based typing. The repertoires were released in a freely available public database meant as a resource for research on the immune response to SARS-CoV-2. Samples were obtained from the ongoing ImmuneRACE study (first 160 participants) and from 1,200 or so subjects provided by 6 global collaborators. Subjects who had been exposed to COVID-19, were actively infected with it, or had recovered from it provided the deeply sampled blood TCRbeta repertoires that made up the dataset. Sample metadata almost always included a de-identified subject ID, COVID-19 status, age in years and sex. The prospective study material was composed of cDNA or gDNA derived from T cells, B-cell-depleted T cells, or PBMCs. The research as a whole found: Clinical and demographic metadata were provided uncurated, with the amount varying by source and participant.

The germline V gene yields MNHEY for CDR1 and SVGAGI for CDR2. From cysteine to phenylalanine, the CDR3 is 15 amino acids long. The only DNA kept is the CDR3, 45 bases in frame from the first base. The germline V and J ends show losses of 6 bases and 0 bases respectively, and no gene match explains 6 bases of the junction. Details on this clone: Its antigen is currently not known. No per-base quality is available; no much larger clone lies one base away.

TCRbeta CDR3 regions were amplified from genomic DNA by means of the immunoSEQ Assay, a bias-controlled multiplex PCR. In the paper's pipeline: The number of nucleated cells in each sample was estimated from the amplification of reference gene primers within the assay. Sequence reads were collapsed and filtered to measure the absolute abundance of every unique TCRbeta CDR3 rearrangement. For each sample, productive Simpson clonality was calculated as the square root of Simpson's diversity index across productive rearrangements. TCRdb took over this immuneACCESS table, retaining in-frame rearrangements with V and J assigned. Such tables are incomplete; in checked studies, under half of the missing clones stem from an unresolved V gene, and the remainder is unexplained. D and trimming come from the DNA, and the V and J calls and clone size come from that table. This sample holds under 300,000 clones; 75% to 90% were observed only once. In total, the top ten clones hold about 6% of the sample.

Participants in the prospective study were enrolled through a virtual design, were aged about 18 to 90 years, and lived in 24 United States geographic areas. In the prospective study, cohorts were assigned on the basis of participant-reported clinical history obtained from a screening survey and a study questionnaire. In the prospective study, mobile phlebotomists collected whole blood, serum and a nasopharyngeal or oropharyngeal swab from each participant. Prospective study participants could optionally give additional blood draws and questionnaires over an approximately two-month period. Prospective study blood samples were shipped either frozen or at room temperature before DNA extraction.

The chain is made from TRBV6-5 and TRBJ2-3; TRBD1 aligns with 7 central bases. What was sequenced was PBMCs or T cells enriched from blood (not recorded which). The TCR sequence derives from a woman in her 30s with acute COVID-19. The sequence in DNA is TGTGCCAGCAGAAGGGGACAGTTAAGCACAGATACGCAGTATTTT. Its amino acids are CASRRGQLSTDTQYF.